This T cell receptor (beta chain) comes out of a study of cytomegalovirus exposure and HLA in healthy donors. The study's findings and limits: A later analysis found most CMV-associated TCR beta chains apparently HLA-restricted. Altogether, 164 TCR beta chains were recorded as cytomegalovirus-associated. Reported performance of the classifier showed diagnosis of cytomegalovirus status with high specificity and sensitivity.

Each donor was nominally healthy when sampled (though unrecorded immune exposures were likely). The CDR3 loop spans 14 amino acids. The germline V gene has CDR1 SGHTA and CDR2 FQGNSA. Trimming removed 5 bases from V and 4 bases from J, with 14 bases in between. A remark on this clone: Its target is unknown.

The PCR employed 60 Vbeta primers together with 13 Jbeta primers. TCRdb's copy holds only in-frame clones and misses some; the assay was immunoSEQ multiplex PCR. Altogether 200,000 or so clones are present, 84% being singletons, with the ten largest covering 0.25% to 0.3%. The source of this sequence is a boy aged 5 to 17 in good health and CMV-seronegative. Sequencing was performed on PBMCs. The chain links TRBV7-2 to TRBJ1-2, with D possibly TRBD1 on 6 matching bases. The CDR3 here is CASSPGQTSYGYTF. DNA of the CDR3: TGTGCCAGCAGCCCCGGACAGACAAGCTATGGCTACACCTTC.